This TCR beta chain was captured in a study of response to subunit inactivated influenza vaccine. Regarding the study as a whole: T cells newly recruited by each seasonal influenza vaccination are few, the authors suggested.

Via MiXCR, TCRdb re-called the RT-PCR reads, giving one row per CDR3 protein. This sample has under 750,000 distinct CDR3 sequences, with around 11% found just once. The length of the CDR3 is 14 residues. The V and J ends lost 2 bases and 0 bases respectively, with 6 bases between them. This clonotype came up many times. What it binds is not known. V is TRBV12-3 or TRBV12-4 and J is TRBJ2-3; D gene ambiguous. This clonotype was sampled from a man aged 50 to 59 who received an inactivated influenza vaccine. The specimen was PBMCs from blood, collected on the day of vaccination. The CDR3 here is CASSLFSSTDTQYF. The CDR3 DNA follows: TGTGCCAGCAGTTTATTTAGCAGCACAGATACGCAGTATTTT.